This TCR beta chain was found in a study of T cells in localized non-small cell lung cancer. Method: immunoSEQ multiplex PCR; TCRdb's copy keeps in-frame clones and lacks some. The sample yields around 130,000 clones, 80% to 90% seen once. General observations from the study: Of the tissues analyzed, uninvolved adjacent lung showed maximal T cell clonality, greater than tumor.

This clone was observed once. Its antigen remains unknown. The sequences come from peripheral blood, collected before any cancer treatment. This clonotype was obtained from a female donor of 60 years or more with stage I lung adenocarcinoma.

CDR3: CASHGLGVSETQYF. CDR3 nucleotide sequence: TGTGCCAGCCACGGATTGGGGGTCTCAGAGACCCAGTACTTC. The rearrangement uses TRBV18 and TRBJ2-5; perhaps D is TRBD1 or TRBD2 (5 bases each). Deletions cut 8 bases from V and 4 bases from J, with 17 bases between. Germline V gene data show CDR1 as KGHSH and CDR2 as LQKENI. This CDR3 is built from 14 residues. Together with reference TRBV18 and TRBJ2-5, the CDR3 gives the full variable domain: NAGVMQNPRHLVRRRGQEARLRCSPMKGHSHVYWYRQLPEEGLKFMVYLQKENIIDESGMPKERFSAEFPKEGPSILRIQQVVRGDSAAYFCASHGLGVSETQYFGPGTRLLVL.